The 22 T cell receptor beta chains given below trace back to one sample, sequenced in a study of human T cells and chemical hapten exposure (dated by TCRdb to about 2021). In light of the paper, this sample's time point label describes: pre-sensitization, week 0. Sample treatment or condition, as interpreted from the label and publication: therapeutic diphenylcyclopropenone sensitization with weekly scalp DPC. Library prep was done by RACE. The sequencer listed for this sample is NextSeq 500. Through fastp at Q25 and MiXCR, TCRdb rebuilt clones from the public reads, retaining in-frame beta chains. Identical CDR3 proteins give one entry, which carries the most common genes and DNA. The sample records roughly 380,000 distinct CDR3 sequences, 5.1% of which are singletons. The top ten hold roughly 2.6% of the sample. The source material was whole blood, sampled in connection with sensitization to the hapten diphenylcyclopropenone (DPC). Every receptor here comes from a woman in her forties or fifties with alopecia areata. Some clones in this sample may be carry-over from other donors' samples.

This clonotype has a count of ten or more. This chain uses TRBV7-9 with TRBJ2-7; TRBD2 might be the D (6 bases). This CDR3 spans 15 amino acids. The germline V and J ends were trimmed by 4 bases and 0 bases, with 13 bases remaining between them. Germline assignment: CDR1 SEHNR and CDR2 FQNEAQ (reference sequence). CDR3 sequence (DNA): TGTGCCAGCAGCTCGGGACTGCTGACCTCCTACGAGCAGTACTTC. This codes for CASSSGLLTSYEQYF.

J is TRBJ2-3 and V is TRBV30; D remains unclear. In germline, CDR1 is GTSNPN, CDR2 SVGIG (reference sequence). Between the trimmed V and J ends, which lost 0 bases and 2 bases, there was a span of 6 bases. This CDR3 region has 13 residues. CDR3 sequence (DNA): TGTGCCTGGAGTGTAAGCCCCACAGATACGCAGTATTTT. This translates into CAWSVSPTDTQYF.

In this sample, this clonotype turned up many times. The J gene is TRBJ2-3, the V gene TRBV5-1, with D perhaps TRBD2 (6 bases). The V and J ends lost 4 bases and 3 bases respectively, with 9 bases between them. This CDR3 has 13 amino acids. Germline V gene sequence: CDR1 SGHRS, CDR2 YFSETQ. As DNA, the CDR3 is TGCGCCAGCAGCCCGGAGGGTACAGATACGCAGTATTTT. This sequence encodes CASSPEGTDTQYF.

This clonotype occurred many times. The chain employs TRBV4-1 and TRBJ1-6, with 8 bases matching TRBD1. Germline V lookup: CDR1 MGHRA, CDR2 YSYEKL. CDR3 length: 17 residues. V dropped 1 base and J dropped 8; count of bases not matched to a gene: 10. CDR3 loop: CASSQVSGRGQDSPLHF. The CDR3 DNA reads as TGCGCCAGCAGCCAAGTTTCTGGCAGGGGGCAGGATTCACCCCTCCACTTT.

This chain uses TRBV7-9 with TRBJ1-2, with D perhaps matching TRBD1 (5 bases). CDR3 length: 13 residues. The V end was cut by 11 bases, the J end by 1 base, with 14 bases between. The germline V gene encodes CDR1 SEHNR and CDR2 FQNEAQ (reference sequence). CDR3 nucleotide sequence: TGTGCCCTCAGCGGGGCGCTTAACTATGGCTACACCTTC. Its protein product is CALSGALNYGYTF.

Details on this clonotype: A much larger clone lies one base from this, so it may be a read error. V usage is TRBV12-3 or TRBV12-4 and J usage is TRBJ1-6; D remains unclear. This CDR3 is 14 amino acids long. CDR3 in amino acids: CAGSLTQVNSPLHF. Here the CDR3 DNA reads TGTGCCGGCAGTTTAACCCAGGTCAATTCACCCCTCCACTTT.

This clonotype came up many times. The DNA for the CDR3 is TGTGCCAGCAGCGATGGACAGGGGCCCCCCGATGAGCAGTTCTTC. Translating gives CASSDGQGPPDEQFF. The V and J genes are TRBV6-1 and TRBJ2-1; 9 positions match TRBD1. Losses at the gene ends were 6 bases for V and 8 bases for J; bases not matched to a gene: 11. This CDR3 spans 15 amino acids. Germline CDR1 is MNHNS and CDR2 is SASEGT.

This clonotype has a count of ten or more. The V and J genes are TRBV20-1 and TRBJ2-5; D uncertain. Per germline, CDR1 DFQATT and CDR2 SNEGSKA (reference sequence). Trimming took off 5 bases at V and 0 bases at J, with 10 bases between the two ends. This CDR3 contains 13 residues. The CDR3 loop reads CSAYPSYQETQYF. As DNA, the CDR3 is TGCAGTGCTTACCCTTCGTACCAAGAGACCCAGTACTTC.

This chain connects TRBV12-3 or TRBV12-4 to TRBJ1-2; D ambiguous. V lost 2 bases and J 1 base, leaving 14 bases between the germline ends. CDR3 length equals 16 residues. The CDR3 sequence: CASSLLRTGDNYGYTF. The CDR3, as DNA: TGTGCCAGCAGTTTACTCCGGACGGGAGATAACTATGGCTACACCTTC.

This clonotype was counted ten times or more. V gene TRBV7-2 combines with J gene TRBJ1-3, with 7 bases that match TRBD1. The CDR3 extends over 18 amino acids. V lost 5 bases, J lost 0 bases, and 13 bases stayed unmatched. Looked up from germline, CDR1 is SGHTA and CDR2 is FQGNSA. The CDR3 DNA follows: TGTGCCAGCAGCCCCCGTCCCGGGACAGCCCGCTCTGGAAACACCATATATTTT. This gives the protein CASSPRPGTARSGNTIYF.

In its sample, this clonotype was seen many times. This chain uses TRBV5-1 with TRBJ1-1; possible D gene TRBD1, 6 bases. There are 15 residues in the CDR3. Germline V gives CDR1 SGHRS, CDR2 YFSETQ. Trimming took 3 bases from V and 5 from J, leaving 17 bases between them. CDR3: CASSYRQVGRTEAFF. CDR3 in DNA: TGCGCCAGCAGCTACAGACAGGTTGGAAGGACTGAAGCTTTCTTT.

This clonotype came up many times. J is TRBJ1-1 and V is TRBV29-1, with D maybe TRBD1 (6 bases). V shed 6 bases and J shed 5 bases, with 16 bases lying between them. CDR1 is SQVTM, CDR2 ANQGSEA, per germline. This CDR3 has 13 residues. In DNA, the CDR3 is TGCAGCGTCCCGGCAGGGGTAATGACTGAAGCTTTCTTT. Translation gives CSVPAGVMTEAFF.

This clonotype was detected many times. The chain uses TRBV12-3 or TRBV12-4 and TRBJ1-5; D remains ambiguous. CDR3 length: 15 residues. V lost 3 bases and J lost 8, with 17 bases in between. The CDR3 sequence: CASSLYARGGEPQHF. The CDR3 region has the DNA TGTGCCAGCAGTTTGTATGCCCGGGGAGGTGAGCCCCAGCATTTT.

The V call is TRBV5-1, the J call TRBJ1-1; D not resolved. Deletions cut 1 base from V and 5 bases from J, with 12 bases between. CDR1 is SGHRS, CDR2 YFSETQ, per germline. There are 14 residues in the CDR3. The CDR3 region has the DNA TGCGCCAGCAGCTTGATGGCGGATGGGACTGAAGCTTTCTTT. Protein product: CASSLMADGTEAFF.

The CDR3 protein is CASSSLKSSVNTEAFF. The CDR3 nucleotides read TGTGCCAGCAGCTCCCTAAAATCGAGCGTGAACACTGAAGCTTTCTTT. This chain connects TRBV7-9 to TRBJ1-1; D remains unclear. Germline V CDR1 and CDR2: SEHNR, FQNEAQ (reference sequence). Between the trimmed V and J ends, which lost 4 bases and 0 bases, there was a span of 15 bases. This CDR3 contains 16 residues.

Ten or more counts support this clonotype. As DNA, the CDR3 is TGTGCCAGCAGCTCAGACCTAGCGGGGAGCTCTGGGGCCAACGTCCTGACTTTC. Its translation: CASSSDLAGSSGANVLTF. The V call is TRBV7-8, the J call TRBJ2-6, with 9 positions matching TRBD2. The CDR3 has 18 residues. The germline gives CDR1 SGHVS, CDR2 FQNEAQ. V shed 4 bases, J shed 0 bases, and the junction held 7 bases outside the gene matches.

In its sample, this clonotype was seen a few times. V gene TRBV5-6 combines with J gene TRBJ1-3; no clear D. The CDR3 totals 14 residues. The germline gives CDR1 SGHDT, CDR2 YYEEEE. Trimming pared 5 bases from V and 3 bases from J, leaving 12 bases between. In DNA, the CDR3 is TGTGCCAGCAGAAAGAGGACGGGTGGAAACACCATATATTTT. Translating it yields CASRKRTGGNTIYF. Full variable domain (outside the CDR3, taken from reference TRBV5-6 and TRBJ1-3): DAGVTQSPTHLIKTRGQQVTLRCSPKSGHDTVSWYQQALGQGPQFIFQYYEEEERQRGNFPDRFSGHQFPNYSSELNVNALLLGDSALYLCASRKRTGGNTIYFGEGSWLTVV.

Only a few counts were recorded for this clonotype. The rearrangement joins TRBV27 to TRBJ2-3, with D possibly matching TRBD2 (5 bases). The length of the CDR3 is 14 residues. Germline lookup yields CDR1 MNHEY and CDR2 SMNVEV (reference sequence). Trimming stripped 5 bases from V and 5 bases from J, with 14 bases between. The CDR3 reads CASSRRPDLDTQYF. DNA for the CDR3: TGTGCCAGCAGTCGACGTCCGGACTTAGATACGCAGTATTTT.

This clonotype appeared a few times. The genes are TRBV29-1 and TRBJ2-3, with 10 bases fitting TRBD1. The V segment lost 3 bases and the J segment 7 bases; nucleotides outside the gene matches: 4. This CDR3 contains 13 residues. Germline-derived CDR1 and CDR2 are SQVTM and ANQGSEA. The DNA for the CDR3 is TGCAGCGTTGAGGGACAGGGGTTGTATACGCAGTATTTT. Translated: CSVEGQGLYTQYF.

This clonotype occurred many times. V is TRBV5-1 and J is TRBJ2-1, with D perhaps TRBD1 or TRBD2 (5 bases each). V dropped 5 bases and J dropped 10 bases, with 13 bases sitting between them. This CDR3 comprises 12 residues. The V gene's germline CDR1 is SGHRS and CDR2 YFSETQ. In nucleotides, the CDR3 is TGCGCCAGCAGAAGCGGTACAGGAGAGCAGTTCTTC. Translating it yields CASRSGTGEQFF.

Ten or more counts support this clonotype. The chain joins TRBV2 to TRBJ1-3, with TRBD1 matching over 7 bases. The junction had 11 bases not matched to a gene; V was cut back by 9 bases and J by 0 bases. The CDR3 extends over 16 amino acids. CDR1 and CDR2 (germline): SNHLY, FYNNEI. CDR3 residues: CARSDRAVSSGNTIYF. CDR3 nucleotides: TGTGCCAGGTCCGACAGGGCCGTTTCCTCTGGAAACACCATATATTTT.

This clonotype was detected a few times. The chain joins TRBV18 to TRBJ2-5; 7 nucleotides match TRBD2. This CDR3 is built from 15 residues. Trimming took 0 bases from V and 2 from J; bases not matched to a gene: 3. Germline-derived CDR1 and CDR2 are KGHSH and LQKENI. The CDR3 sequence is CASSPPGRAQETQYF. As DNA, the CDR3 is TGTGCCAGCTCACCACCGGGGAGGGCGCAAGAGACCCAGTACTTC.